The T cell receptor (beta chain) described here comes from a study of blood T cells in healthy people across ages. In this sample, this clonotype turned up a few times. Together with a sample-barcoded 5' primer, a J-beta primer mix was included in a second PCR lasting about 7 to 11 cycles. Each CDR3 protein is one row after TCRdb ran MiXCR on the 5' RACE reads. The data show approximately 810,000 distinct CDR3 sequences, about 28% seen once. Trimming left V 6 bases short and J 5 bases short, with 20 bases between. The CDR3 has 15 amino acids. CDR1 SGDLS and CDR2 YYNGEE come from the germline V gene. This clonotype originated in a woman aged 80 or over in good health. The genes are TRBV9 and TRBJ1-2; D is perhaps TRBD1 (5 bases). Sequences were obtained from blood. The CDR3 coding sequence is TGTGCCAGCACTTTTATGACAGCCGGGAATTATGGCTACACCTTC. Amino acids: CASTFMTAGNYGYTF.